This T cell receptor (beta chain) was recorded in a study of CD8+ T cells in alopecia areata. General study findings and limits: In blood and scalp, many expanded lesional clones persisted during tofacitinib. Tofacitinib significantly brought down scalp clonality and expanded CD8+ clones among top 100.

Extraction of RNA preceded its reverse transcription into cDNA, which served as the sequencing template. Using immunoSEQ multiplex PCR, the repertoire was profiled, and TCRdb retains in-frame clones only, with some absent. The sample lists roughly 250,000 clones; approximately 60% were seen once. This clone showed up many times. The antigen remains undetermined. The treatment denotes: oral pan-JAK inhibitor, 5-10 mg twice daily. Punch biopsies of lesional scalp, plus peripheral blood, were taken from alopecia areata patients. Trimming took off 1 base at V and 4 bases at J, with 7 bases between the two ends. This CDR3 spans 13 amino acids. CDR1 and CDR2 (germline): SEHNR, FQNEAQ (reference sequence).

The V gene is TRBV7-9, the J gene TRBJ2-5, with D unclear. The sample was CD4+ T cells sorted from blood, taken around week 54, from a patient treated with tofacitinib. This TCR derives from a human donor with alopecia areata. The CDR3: CASSLEMRETQYF. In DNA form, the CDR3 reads TGTGCCAGCAGCTTAGAGATGCGAGAGACCCAGTACTTC.